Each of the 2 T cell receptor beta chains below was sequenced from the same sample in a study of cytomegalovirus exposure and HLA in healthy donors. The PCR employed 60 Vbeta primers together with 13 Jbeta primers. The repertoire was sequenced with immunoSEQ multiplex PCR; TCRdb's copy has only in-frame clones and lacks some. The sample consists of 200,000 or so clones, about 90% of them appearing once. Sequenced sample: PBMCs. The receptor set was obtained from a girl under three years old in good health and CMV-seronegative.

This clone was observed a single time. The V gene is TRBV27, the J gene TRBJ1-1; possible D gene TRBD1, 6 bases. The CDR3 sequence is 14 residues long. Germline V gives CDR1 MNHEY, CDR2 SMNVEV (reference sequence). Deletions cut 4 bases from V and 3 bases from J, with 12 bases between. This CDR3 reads CASSSPTGDTEAFF. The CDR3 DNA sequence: TGTGCCAGCAGTTCCCCGACAGGCGACACTGAAGCTTTCTTT.

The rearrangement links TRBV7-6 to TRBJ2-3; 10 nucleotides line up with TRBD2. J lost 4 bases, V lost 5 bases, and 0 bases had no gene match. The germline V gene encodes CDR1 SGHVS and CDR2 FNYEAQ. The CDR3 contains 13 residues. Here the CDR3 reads CASSTSGADTQYF. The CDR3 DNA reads TGTGCCAGCAGCACTAGCGGGGCAGATACGCAGTATTTT.